Below are 25 T cell receptor beta chains sequenced from a single sample in a study of cytomegalovirus exposure and HLA in healthy donors. The PCR used 60 Vbeta and 13 Jbeta primers. The method was immunoSEQ multiplex PCR; TCRdb's version includes in-frame clones alone and lacks a portion of them. The sample carries 150,000 to 200,000 clones, nearly 80% recorded once. Sequenced sample: PBMCs. All receptors come from a woman in her 30s in good health and CMV-seropositive.

The V call is TRBV23-1, the J call TRBJ2-1; D may be TRBD2 (6 bases). TRBV23-1 is filed as an ORF, its function uncertain. The V and J ends lost 3 bases and 5 bases respectively, with 23 bases between them. The CDR3 spans 18 residues. The CDR3 loop reads CASSHNLPGDVENNEQFF. The CDR3 nucleotides are TGCGCCAGCAGTCACAATCTCCCGGGGGATGTAGAAAACAATGAGCAGTTCTTC.

The gene calls are TRBV7-9 and TRBJ1-1; 8 nucleotides agree with TRBD1. V dropped 3 bases and J dropped 6; count of bases not matched to a gene: 9. The CDR3 has 15 amino acids. Germline V lookup: CDR1 SEHNR, CDR2 FQNEAQ (reference sequence). The DNA for the CDR3 is TGTGCCAGCAGCTTTCCTGGGACAGGTTTTTCTGAAGCTTTCTTT. Residues: CASSFPGTGFSEAFF.

This rearrangement joins TRBV2 to TRBJ1-4; D remains ambiguous. The CDR3 loop spans 13 amino acids. V gave up 7 bases and J gave up 5 bases, with 11 bases separating them. Germline V gene lookup returns CDR1 SNHLY and CDR2 FYNNEI. The CDR3 coding sequence is TGTGCCAGCATCTCGGTAGTGAATGAAAAACTGTTTTTT. This gives the protein CASISVVNEKLFF. Full variable domain (outside the CDR3, taken from reference TRBV2 and TRBJ1-4): EPEVTQTPSHQVTQMGQEVILRCVPISNHLYFYWYRQILGQKVEFLVSFYNNEISEKSEIFDDQFSVERPDGSNFTLKIRSTKLEDSAMYFCASISVVNEKLFFGSGTQLSVL.

The gene calls are TRBV2 and TRBJ1-4; D is undetermined. The V end was cut by 3 bases, the J end by 2 bases, with 7 bases between. This CDR3 comprises 14 residues. CDR1 SNHLY and CDR2 FYNNEI come from the germline V gene. The CDR3 DNA follows: TGTGCCAGCAGTGAGAGGTTTACTAATGAAAAACTGTTTTTT. Protein product: CASSERFTNEKLFF.

This chain uses TRBV6-6 with TRBJ1-5, with TRBD1 matching over 8 bases. The CDR3 has 16 residues. The germline CDR1 and CDR2 sequences are MNHNY and SVGAGI (reference sequence). J was trimmed by 2 bases and V by 6 bases; bases with no gene match: 9. The CDR3 coding sequence is TGTGCCAGCAGGCTGACAGGGGATTGGGGCAATCAGCCCCAGCATTTT. Its protein is CASRLTGDWGNQPQHF.

The chain has TRBV9 and TRBJ2-3; 7 bases line up with TRBD1. CDR3 length equals 14 residues. CDR1 is SGDLS and CDR2 is YYNGEE in the germline V gene. J gave up 2 bases and V 8 bases, and 8 bases lay outside the gene matches. CDR3 sequence (DNA): TGTGCCAGTGCCCGGGACAGAGACACAGATACGCAGTATTTT. Amino acids: CASARDRDTDTQYF.

This clone was seen only once. CDR3 DNA: TGTGCCAGCAGCTTCCCAGGGTTTGAGGAGCAGTACTTC. Amino acid sequence: CASSFPGFEEQYF. The chain has TRBV7-9 and TRBJ2-7, with D possibly TRBD1 on 5 matching bases. Germline assignment: CDR1 SEHNR and CDR2 FQNEAQ (reference sequence). The CDR3 is 13 amino acids. V lost 3 bases to trimming and J lost 7 bases, with 13 bases between them. Looking up the rest from reference TRBV7-9 and TRBJ2-7 gives the full variable domain: DTGVSQNPRHKITKRGQNVTFRCDPISEHNRLYWYRQTLGQGPEFLTYFQNEAQLEKSRLLSDRFSAERPKGSFSTLEIQRTEQGDSAMYLCASSFPGFEEQYFGPGTRLTVT.

This rearrangement joins TRBV29-1 to TRBJ2-1, with TRBD1 as a possible D gene (6 bases). V was trimmed by 3 bases and J by 8 bases, leaving 17 bases between them. Per germline, CDR1 SQVTM and CDR2 ANQGSEA. The CDR3 contains 14 residues. The CDR3 protein is CSVDSHGQRHEQFF. The CDR3 DNA reads TGCAGCGTTGACTCACATGGACAGCGGCATGAGCAGTTCTTC.

Worth noting for this clone: At one of its ends the junction is not consistent with the germline gene, which may arise from a read error. The chain employs TRBV7-7 and TRBJ2-7; 7 positions agree with TRBD1. Looked up from germline, CDR1 is SSHAT and CDR2 is FNYEAQ (reference sequence). There are 14 residues in the CDR3. The CDR3 DNA reads TGTGCTAGCAGCCCACCGGGACAGATCTACGAGCAGTACTTC. This codes for CASSPPGQIYEQYF.

This clone has a count of ten or more. The rearrangement links TRBV25-1 to TRBJ1-1; D not certain. V gave up 6 bases and J gave up 5 bases, with 13 bases separating them. Germline values: CDR1 MGHDK, CDR2 SYGVNS. The length of the CDR3 is 13 residues. Here the CDR3 reads CASRAPEKTEAFF. The CDR3 bases are TGTGCCAGCAGAGCGCCAGAGAAAACTGAAGCTTTCTTT.

This clone was seen a handful of times. The chain recombines TRBV2 with TRBJ1-5; the D gene is possibly TRBD1 (5 bases). The CDR3 covers 14 residues. Trimming pared 2 bases from V and 4 bases from J, leaving 9 bases between. The V gene's germline CDR1 is SNHLY and CDR2 FYNNEI. The CDR3: CASSETGGNQPQHF. In DNA form, the CDR3 reads TGTGCCAGCAGTGAAACCGGGGGGAATCAGCCCCAGCATTTT.

The V and J genes are TRBV7-9 and TRBJ2-2; maybe TRBD1 (6 bases). Trimming removed 5 bases at V and 4 bases at J, with 14 bases between. The CDR3 extends over 15 amino acids. From germline, CDR1 is SEHNR and CDR2 FQNEAQ (reference sequence). The CDR3 bases are TGTGCCAGCAGCCCCACGACAGGCCCCACCGGGGAGCTGTTTTTT. As protein: CASSPTTGPTGELFF.

This clone is classed as large. CDR3 sequence: CASSSGREDPNTNYGYTF. The DNA of the CDR3 is TGTGCCAGCAGCTCGGGCCGGGAGGATCCCAACACCAACTATGGCTACACCTTC. J is TRBJ1-2 and V is TRBV5-6; D not resolved. V lost 3 bases and J lost 2, with 23 bases in between. The CDR3 has 18 amino acids. Germline V gene lookup returns CDR1 SGHDT and CDR2 YYEEEE. The full variable domain, with the rest looked up from reference TRBV5-6 and TRBJ1-2, is DAGVTQSPTHLIKTRGQQVTLRCSPKSGHDTVSWYQQALGQGPQFIFQYYEEEERQRGNFPDRFSGHQFPNYSSELNVNALLLGDSALYLCASSSGREDPNTNYGYTFGSGTRLTVV.

The chain recombines TRBV6-6 with TRBJ1-6; 7 bases are shared with TRBD1. CDR1 and CDR2 from the germline V gene are MNHNY and SVGAGI (reference sequence). V shed 5 bases, J shed 10 bases, and the junction held 2 bases outside the gene matches. The CDR3 covers 12 residues. In nucleotides, the CDR3 is TGTGCCAGCAGTCTAGGGGGCTCACCCCTCCACTTT. Translating it yields CASSLGGSPLHF.

The chain has TRBV5-1 and TRBJ2-2; D unresolved. The ends were cut back, 1 base at V and 2 bases at J, with 9 bases in the middle. The CDR3 is 15 amino acids. Germline V CDR1 and CDR2: SGHRS, YFSETQ. Here the CDR3 reads CASSLTGPNTGELFF. The CDR3 DNA reads as TGCGCCAGCAGCTTGACGGGTCCCAACACCGGGGAGCTGTTTTTT.

This chain joins TRBV28 and TRBJ2-7; perhaps TRBD2 as D (5 bases). Between the trimmed V and J ends, which lost 7 bases and 5 bases, there was a span of 15 bases. Germline V gene data show CDR1 as MDHEN and CDR2 as SYDVKM. CDR3 length: 13 residues. The CDR3 DNA reads TGTGCCAGCACCCTAGCCGGAGGAGACGAGCAGTACTTC. Its translation: CASTLAGGDEQYF.

This clone was recorded once. V and J are TRBV6-5 and TRBJ1-1, with a tentative D call TRBD1 (6 bases). V lost 4 bases to trimming and J lost 2 bases, with 11 bases between them. The CDR3 covers 14 residues. Germline V gene sequence: CDR1 MNHEY, CDR2 SVGAGI. For the CDR3, the DNA is TGTGCCAGCAGTTTACAGGGCTTTAACACTGAAGCTTTCTTT. Its protein product is CASSLQGFNTEAFF.

This clone was observed once. The chain links TRBV27 to TRBJ2-7; D gene ambiguous. Per the germline V gene, CDR1 is MNHEY and CDR2 is SMNVEV (reference sequence). The CDR3 runs 13 residues. V lost 2 bases to trimming and J lost 2 bases, with 7 bases between them. The CDR3 loop is CASSLPGAYEQYF. DNA for the CDR3: TGTGCCAGCAGTTTACCCGGTGCCTACGAGCAGTACTTC.

This clone was picked up a small number of times. The rearrangement links TRBV6-6 to TRBJ2-1, with a weak D call TRBD2 (5 bases). The CDR3 sequence is 14 residues long. Trimming shortened V by 5 bases and J by 4 bases, and 12 bases separated the two germline ends. Germline assignment: CDR1 MNHNY and CDR2 SVGAGI (reference sequence). The CDR3 nucleotides are TGTGCCAGCAGTGGCCAACGGGGTTACAATGAGCAGTTCTTC. Translation: CASSGQRGYNEQFF.

The J gene is TRBJ2-7, the V gene TRBV2, with TRBD2 as a possible D gene (6 bases). CDR3 length: 12 residues. The V and J ends lost 2 bases and 6 bases respectively, with 8 bases between them. CDR1 is SNHLY, CDR2 FYNNEI, per germline. For the CDR3, the DNA is TGTGCCAGCAGTGAAAAGGGAGGCGAGCAGTACTTC. Translation: CASSEKGGEQYF.

This rearrangement joins TRBV9 to TRBJ2-1; 11 bases align to TRBD2. Looked up from germline, CDR1 is SGDLS and CDR2 is YYNGEE. The CDR3 loop spans 17 amino acids. The V and J ends lost 0 bases and 5 bases, in that order; junction bases with no gene match: 7. The DNA of the CDR3 is TGTGCCAGCAGCGTAGCCGGAGGGGGACTAGCGGACAATGAGCAGTTCTTC. It yields the protein CASSVAGGGLADNEQFF.

The chain recombines TRBV2 with TRBJ2-1; 9 bases align to TRBD2. V gave up 2 bases and J gave up 3 bases; unmatched junction bases: 14. From germline, CDR1 is SNHLY and CDR2 FYNNEI. This CDR3 is built from 19 residues. CDR3 nucleotides: TGTGCCAGCAGTGAAATATACAGGACTAGCGACGCTGGCTACAATGAGCAGTTCTTC. As protein: CASSEIYRTSDAGYNEQFF.

The chain combines TRBV19 with TRBJ2-3; a weak D match, TRBD1 (6 bases). Germline V lookup: CDR1 LNHDA, CDR2 SQIVND (reference sequence). This CDR3 is 14 amino acids long. Trimming shortened V by 3 bases and J by 5 bases, and 12 bases separated the two germline ends. CDR3 sequence reads: CASSIGRGGDTQYF. The CDR3 DNA reads as TGTGCCAGTAGTATCGGCAGGGGTGGAGATACGCAGTATTTT.

The V call is TRBV9, the J call TRBJ2-7; 7 bases are a match to TRBD1. V shed 2 bases, J shed 1 base, and the junction held 6 bases outside the gene matches. The CDR3 consists of 15 residues. In germline, CDR1 is SGDLS, CDR2 YYNGEE. Here the CDR3 reads CASSVRDSVSYEQYF. As DNA, the CDR3 is TGTGCCAGCAGCGTGAGGGACAGTGTTTCCTACGAGCAGTACTTC.

The gene calls are TRBV19 and TRBJ1-1; D ambiguous. CDR3 length equals 12 residues. With 7 bases removed from V and 8 bases from J, the gap between germline ends came to 14 bases. Germline CDR1 reads LNHDA; CDR2 reads SQIVND (reference sequence). The CDR3 sequence: CASIKPAAEAFF. The CDR3 DNA reads TGTGCCAGTATAAAACCTGCGGCCGAAGCTTTCTTT.